A single sample gave rise to the 21 T cell receptor beta chains below, sequenced in a study of Graves' ophthalmopathy and Graves' hyperthyroidism. Transcripts of RNA were the source for amplifying TCR beta CDR3 regions. Following a first-round RT-PCR that used HTBI primers, a second-round multiplex PCR was carried out. TCRdb passed the multiplex PCR reads through MiXCR, listing each CDR3 protein once. The sample lists roughly 1.1 million distinct CDR3 sequences, roughly 35% seen once, with roughly 10% in the top ten. Sequenced input: peripheral blood or thyroid tissue (not recorded which). The receptors stem from an adult man with Graves' hyperthyroidism.

In this sample, this clonotype turned up a few times. CDR3 protein: CASSADRGFSYEQYF. The CDR3 region has the DNA TGTGCCAGCAGTGCGGACAGGGGATTCTCCTACGAGCAGTACTTC. V usage is TRBV6-5 and J usage is TRBJ2-7, with 9 bases that match TRBD1. CDR3 length: 15 residues. Per germline, CDR1 MNHEY and CDR2 SVGAGI. V gave up 5 bases and J gave up 0 bases; unmatched junction bases: 5.

Turning to this clonotype: This could be a read error, since a much larger clone is one nucleotide away. The V gene is TRBV10-2, the J gene TRBJ2-5, with TRBD2 matching over 8 bases. CDR1 and CDR2 (germline): WSHSY, SAAADI. The CDR3 runs 13 residues. CDR3 DNA sequence: TGCGCCAGCAGTGAGCCGAGGGCCGGGGGGGCCTGGTTC. Its translation is CASSEPRAGGAWF.

V and J are TRBV29-1 and TRBJ1-5, with D tentatively TRBD1 (5 bases). Deletions cut 5 bases from V and 1 base from J, with 12 bases between. Germline V CDR1 and CDR2: SQVTM, ANQGSEA. CDR3 length: 14 residues. The CDR3 loop is CSVTSGRSNQPQHF. The CDR3 nucleotides are TGCAGCGTTACCTCGGGACGGAGCAATCAGCCCCAGCATTTT.

This clonotype has a count of ten or more. V and J are TRBV9 and TRBJ2-5, with 12 bases fitting TRBD2. CDR1 and CDR2 (germline): SGDLS, YYNGEE. The J segment lost 0 bases and the V segment lost 4 bases, leaving 4 bases of the junction unmatched. The CDR3 covers 16 residues. The CDR3 DNA follows: TGTGCCAGCAGCACCGGGACTAGCGGGTACCAAGAGACCCAGTACTTC. Its protein is CASSTGTSGYQETQYF. Variable domain in full (rest from reference TRBV9 and TRBJ2-5): DSGVTQTPKHLITATGQRVTLRCSPRSGDLSVYWYQQSLDQGLQFLIQYYNGEERAKGNILERFSAQQFPDLHSELNLSSLELGDSALYFCASSTGTSGYQETQYFGPGTRLLVL.

For the CDR3, the DNA is TGCAGCGTTGCCGGACAGGGGACGTATGGCTACACCTTC. Translation: CSVAGQGTYGYTF. The chain employs TRBV29-1 and TRBJ1-2, with 9 bases aligning to TRBD1. Trimming took 4 bases from V and 5 from J; bases not matched to a gene: 5. CDR3 length equals 13 residues. CDR1 SQVTM and CDR2 ANQGSEA come from the germline V gene.

This clonotype was seen a few times. The chain links TRBV28 to TRBJ2-6; possible D gene TRBD1, 5 bases. V shed 0 bases and J shed 2 bases, with 8 bases lying between them. CDR3 length: 16 residues. From germline, CDR1 is MDHEN and CDR2 SYDVKM. DNA of the CDR3: TGTGCCAGCAGTTTATGGCAAGGGGCTGGGGCCAACGTCCTGACTTTC. It yields the protein CASSLWQGAGANVLTF.

Many counts were recorded for this clonotype. An end of the junction does not agree with germline; a read error may underlie this. CDR3: CASSYREGNAEAFF. The CDR3 coding sequence is TGTGCCAGCAGTTACAGGGAGGGGAACGCTGAAGCTTTCTTT. The chain couples TRBV6-2 or TRBV6-3 to TRBJ1-1, with D tentatively TRBD1 (5 bases). CDR1 and CDR2 from the germline V gene are MNHEY and SVGEGT. The CDR3 length is 14 residues.

This clonotype came up many times. The chain has TRBV7-7 and TRBJ2-5, with D perhaps matching TRBD2 (6 bases). Between the trimmed V and J ends, which lost 1 base and 4 bases, there was a span of 16 bases. From germline, CDR1 is SSHAT and CDR2 FNYEAQ (reference sequence). CDR3 size: 16 residues. DNA of the CDR3: TGTGCCAGCAGCTTAGGTAGTGGGGGACTCGGAGAGACCCAGTACTTC. This gives the protein CASSLGSGGLGETQYF.

Details on this clonotype: This could be a read error, since a much larger clone is one nucleotide away. The V and J genes are TRBV5-1 and TRBJ2-7; either TRBD1 or TRBD2 may fit D (6 bases each). CDR1 is SGHRS and CDR2 is YFSETQ in the germline V gene. The CDR3 totals 13 residues. The DNA for the CDR3 is TGCGCCAGATTCAGGGGATCGGACTACGTGCAGTACTTC. Translation gives CARFRGSDYVQYF.

This clonotype has a count of ten or more. This chain uses TRBV15 with TRBJ2-5; weak D call: TRBD2 (5 bases). Per germline, CDR1 LNHNV and CDR2 YYDKDF (reference sequence). This CDR3 has 18 amino acids. V was cut by 3 bases and J by 1 base, with 21 bases left in between. The CDR3: CATSRSRWGSGIQETQYF. Written as DNA, the CDR3 is TGTGCCACCAGCAGGTCAAGGTGGGGTTCCGGGATCCAAGAGACCCAGTACTTC. The full variable domain, completed using reference TRBV15 and TRBJ2-5, is DAMVIQNPRYQVTQFGKPVTLSCSQTLNHNVMYWYQQKSSQAPKLLFHYYDKDFNNEADTPDNFQSRRPNTSFCFLDIRSPGLGDTAMYLCATSRSRWGSGIQETQYFGPGTRLLVL.

The V call is TRBV10-3, the J call TRBJ1-2; 10 positions agree with TRBD1. This CDR3 contains 16 residues. V was pared by 10 bases and J by 4 bases, with 15 bases of the junction left unmatched. Germline V gene data show CDR1 as ENHRY and CDR2 as SYGVKD. The CDR3 DNA reads TGTGCCAGCAGGCGGGACAGGGGATCGGGCCCCTATGGCTACACCTTC. Protein: CASRRDRGSGPYGYTF.

This clonotype was seen a handful of times. The chain couples TRBV4-2 to TRBJ1-2; perhaps TRBD1 as D (5 bases). The V and J ends lost 0 bases and 0 bases respectively, with 11 bases between them. In germline, CDR1 is LGHNA, CDR2 YNFKEQ. The CDR3 totals 16 residues. CDR3 nucleotide sequence: TGTGCCAGCAGCCAAGATGGGGGACCAGCTAACTATGGCTACACCTTC. Encoded protein: CASSQDGGPANYGYTF.

This clonotype occurred a few times. This chain uses TRBV15 with TRBJ2-5; TRBD1 matches at 8 bases. The CDR3 is 15 residues long. Germline assignment: CDR1 LNHNV and CDR2 YYDKDF (reference sequence). Trimming at V came to 8 bases and at J to 1 base, leaving 9 bases not matched to a gene. The CDR3 DNA sequence: TGTGCCACCTTCATGCGGACAGGGACCCAAGAGACCCAGTACTTC. As protein: CATFMRTGTQETQYF.

This clonotype was counted many times. The rearrangement uses TRBV11-2 and TRBJ1-1; D remains ambiguous. V lost 4 bases to trimming and J lost 4 bases, with 13 bases between them. Germline CDR1 is SGHAT and CDR2 is FQNNGV. This CDR3 region has 14 residues. The CDR3 region has the DNA TGTGCCAGCAGCTCCGGGCGGGGTGCCACTGAAGCTTTCTTT. Its protein is CASSSGRGATEAFF.

Many counts were recorded for this clonotype. The J gene is TRBJ2-7, the V gene TRBV20-1, with D perhaps TRBD2 (5 bases). V was clipped by 0 bases and J by 6 bases, with 9 bases between them. The CDR3 sequence is 12 residues long. The germline CDR1 and CDR2 sequences are DFQATT and SNEGSKA (reference sequence). The CDR3 reads CSARDRGVEQYF. For the CDR3, the DNA is TGCAGTGCTAGAGATCGGGGAGTCGAGCAGTACTTC.

CDR3 loop: CASSTAVQPQHF. DNA of the CDR3: TGTGCCAGCAGTACCGCGGTTCAGCCCCAGCATTTT. The chain employs TRBV12-3 or TRBV12-4 and TRBJ1-5; D unclear. V lost 5 bases and J 6 bases, leaving 8 bases between the germline ends. CDR3 length: 12 residues.

V usage is TRBV7-3 and J usage is TRBJ2-5; a possible D gene is TRBD2 (6 bases). The CDR3 covers 14 residues. CDR1 SGHTA and CDR2 FQGTGA come from the germline V gene. Trimming removed 5 bases from V and 3 bases from J, with 13 bases in between. The CDR3 DNA sequence: TGTGCCAGCAGCCTTAGACCGGGGGAAGAGACCCAGTACTTC. It specifies CASSLRPGEETQYF. The variable domain in full, with the rest retrieved from reference TRBV7-3 and TRBJ2-5, is GAGVSQTPSNKVTEKGKYVELRCDPISGHTALYWYRQSLGQGPEFLIYFQGTGAADDSGLPNDRFFAVRPEGSVSTLKIQRTERGDSAVYLCASSLRPGEETQYFGPGTRLLVL.

The sample holds a few counts of this clonotype. It may be a read error: a sequence one base away is much more abundant. The conserved final phenylalanine or tryptophan is absent from the CDR3, which likely points to a read error. The chain is built from TRBV19 and TRBJ1-2; D is unclear. The CDR3 runs to 13 residues. Germline V gives CDR1 LNHDA, CDR2 SQIVND (reference sequence). Trimming stripped 3 bases from V and 4 bases from J, with 9 bases between. The CDR3 protein is CASSIGVSYGYTL. As DNA, the CDR3 is TGTGCCAGTAGTATCGGGGTGTCCTATGGCTACACCCTC.

Concerning this clonotype: An end of the junction differs from the germline gene, which may be a read error. The V gene is TRBV2, the J gene TRBJ2-7; 10 bases agree with TRBD1. Germline V CDR1 and CDR2: SNHLY, FYNNEI. The CDR3 runs to 15 residues. The CDR3 protein is CACSADRDRGYEQYF. The CDR3 DNA reads as TGTGCCTGCAGTGCTGACCGGGACAGGGGCTACGAGCAGTACTTC.

This clonotype was observed at least ten times. This CDR3 reads CSVPVLDTIYF. In DNA form, the CDR3 reads TGCAGCGTCCCCGTGCTAGACACCATATATTTT. V gene TRBV29-1 combines with J gene TRBJ1-3; D remains unclear. V lost 6 bases, J lost 8 bases, and 11 bases lay in between. Germline values: CDR1 SQVTM, CDR2 ANQGSEA. There are 11 residues in the CDR3.

This clonotype was recorded many times. The DNA for the CDR3 is TGTGCCAGCAGCTTTAGCCAAAGCCCAGAGACCCAGTACTTC. The encoded protein is CASSFSQSPETQYF. The J gene is TRBJ2-5, the V gene TRBV7-2; D remains ambiguous. This CDR3 has 14 residues. The germline V gene has CDR1 SGHTA and CDR2 FQGNSA. Trimming left V 3 bases short and J 4 bases short, with 12 bases between.